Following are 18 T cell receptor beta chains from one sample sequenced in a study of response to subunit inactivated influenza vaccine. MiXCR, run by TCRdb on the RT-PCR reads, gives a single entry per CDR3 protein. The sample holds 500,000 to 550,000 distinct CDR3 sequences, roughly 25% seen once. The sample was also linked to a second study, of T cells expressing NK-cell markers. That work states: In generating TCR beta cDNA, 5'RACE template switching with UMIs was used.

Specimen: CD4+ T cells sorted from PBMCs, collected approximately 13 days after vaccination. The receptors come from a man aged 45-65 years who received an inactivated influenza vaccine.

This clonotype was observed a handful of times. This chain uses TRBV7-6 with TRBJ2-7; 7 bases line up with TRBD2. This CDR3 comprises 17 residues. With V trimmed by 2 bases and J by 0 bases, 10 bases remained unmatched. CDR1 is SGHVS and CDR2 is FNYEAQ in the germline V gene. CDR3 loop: CASSLSPRSSGSYEQYF. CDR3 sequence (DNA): TGTGCCAGCAGCTTATCTCCTCGGTCTAGCGGCTCCTACGAGCAGTACTTC.

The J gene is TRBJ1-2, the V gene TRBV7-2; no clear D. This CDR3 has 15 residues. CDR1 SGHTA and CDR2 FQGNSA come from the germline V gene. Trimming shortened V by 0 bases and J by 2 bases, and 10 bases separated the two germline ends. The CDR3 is CASSLAPSGNYGYTF. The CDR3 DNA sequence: TGTGCCAGCAGCTTAGCTCCCAGTGGAAACTATGGCTACACCTTC.

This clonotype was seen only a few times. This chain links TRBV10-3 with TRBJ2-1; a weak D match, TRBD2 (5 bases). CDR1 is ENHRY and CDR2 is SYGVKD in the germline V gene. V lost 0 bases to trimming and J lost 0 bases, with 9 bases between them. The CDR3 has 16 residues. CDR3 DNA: TGTGCCATCAGTGAGTCGACGGGAAACTCCTACAATGAGCAGTTCTTC. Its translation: CAISESTGNSYNEQFF.

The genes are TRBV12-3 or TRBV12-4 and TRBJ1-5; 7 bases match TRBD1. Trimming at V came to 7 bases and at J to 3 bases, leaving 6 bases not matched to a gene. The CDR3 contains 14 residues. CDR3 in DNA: TGTGCCAGCAAACAGGGGAGAGACAATCAGCCCCAGCATTTT. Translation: CASKQGRDNQPQHF.

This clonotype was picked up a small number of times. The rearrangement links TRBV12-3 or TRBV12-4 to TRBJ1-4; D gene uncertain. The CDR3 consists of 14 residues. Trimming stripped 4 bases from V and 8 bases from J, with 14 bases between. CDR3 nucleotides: TGTGCCAGCAGTTCCGGCAGGTCTCGGGAAAAACTGTTTTTT. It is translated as CASSSGRSREKLFF.

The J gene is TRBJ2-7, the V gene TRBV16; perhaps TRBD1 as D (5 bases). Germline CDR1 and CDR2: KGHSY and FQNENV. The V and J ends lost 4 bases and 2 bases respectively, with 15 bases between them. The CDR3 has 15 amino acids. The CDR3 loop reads CASSLRGRFTYEQYF. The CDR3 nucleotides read TGTGCCAGCAGCCTAAGGGGTCGATTTACCTACGAGCAGTACTTC.

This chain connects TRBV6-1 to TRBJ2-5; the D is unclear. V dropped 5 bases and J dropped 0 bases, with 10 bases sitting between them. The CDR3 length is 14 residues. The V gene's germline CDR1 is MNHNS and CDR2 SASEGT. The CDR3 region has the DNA TGTGCCAGCAGTCGACGGAATAACCAAGAGACCCAGTACTTC. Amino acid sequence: CASSRRNNQETQYF.

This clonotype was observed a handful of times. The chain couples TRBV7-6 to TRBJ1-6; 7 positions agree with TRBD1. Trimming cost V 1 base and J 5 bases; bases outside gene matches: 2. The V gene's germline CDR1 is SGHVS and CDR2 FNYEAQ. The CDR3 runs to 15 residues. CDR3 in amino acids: CASSLVGTDNSPLHF. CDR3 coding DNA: TGTGCCAGCAGCTTAGTCGGGACAGATAATTCACCCCTCCACTTT.

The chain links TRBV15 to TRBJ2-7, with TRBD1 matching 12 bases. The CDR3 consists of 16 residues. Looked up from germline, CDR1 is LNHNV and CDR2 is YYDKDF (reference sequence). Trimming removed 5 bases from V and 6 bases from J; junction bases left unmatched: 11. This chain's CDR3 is CATSGLPGQGAFEQYF. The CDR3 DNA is TGTGCCACCAGCGGACTACCGGGACAGGGGGCTTTCGAGCAGTACTTC.

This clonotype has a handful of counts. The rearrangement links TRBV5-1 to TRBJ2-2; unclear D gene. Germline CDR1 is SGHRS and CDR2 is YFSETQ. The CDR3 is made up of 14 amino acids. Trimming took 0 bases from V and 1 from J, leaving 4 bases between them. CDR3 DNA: TGCGCCAGCAGCTTGGTAGTGAACACCGGGGAGCTGTTTTTT. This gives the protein CASSLVVNTGELFF.

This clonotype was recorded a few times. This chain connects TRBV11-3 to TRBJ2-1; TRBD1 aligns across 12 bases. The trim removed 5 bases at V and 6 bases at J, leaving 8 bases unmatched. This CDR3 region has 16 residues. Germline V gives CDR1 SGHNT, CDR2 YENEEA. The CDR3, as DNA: TGTGCCAGCAGCAGCAGATCGGGACAGGGGGCCAATGAGCAGTTCTTC. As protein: CASSSRSGQGANEQFF.

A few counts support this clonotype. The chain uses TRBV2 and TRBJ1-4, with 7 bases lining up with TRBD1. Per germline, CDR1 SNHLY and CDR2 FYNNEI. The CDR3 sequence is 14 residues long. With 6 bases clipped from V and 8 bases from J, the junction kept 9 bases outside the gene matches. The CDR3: CASSLQGRQEKLFF. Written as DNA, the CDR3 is TGTGCCAGCAGCTTACAGGGGAGGCAAGAAAAACTGTTTTTT.

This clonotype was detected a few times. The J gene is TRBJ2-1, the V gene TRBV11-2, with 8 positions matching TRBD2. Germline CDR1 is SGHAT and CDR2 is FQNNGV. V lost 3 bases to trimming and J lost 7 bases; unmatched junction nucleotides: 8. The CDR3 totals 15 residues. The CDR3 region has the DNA TGTGCCAGCAGCTTGGTTGACGGGAGGGCTAATGAGCAGTTCTTC. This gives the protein CASSLVDGRANEQFF. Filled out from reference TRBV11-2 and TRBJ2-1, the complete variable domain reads EAGVAQSPRYKIIEKRQSVAFWCNPISGHATLYWYQQILGQGPKLLIQFQNNGVVDDSQLPKDRFSAERLKGVDSTLKIQPAKLEDSAVYLCASSLVDGRANEQFFGPGTRLTVL.

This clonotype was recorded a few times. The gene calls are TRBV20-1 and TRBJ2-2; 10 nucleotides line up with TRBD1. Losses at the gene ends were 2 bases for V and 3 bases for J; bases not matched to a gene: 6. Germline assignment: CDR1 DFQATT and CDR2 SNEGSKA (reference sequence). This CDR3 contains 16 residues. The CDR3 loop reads CSARLRQGAYTGELFF. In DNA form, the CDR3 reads TGCAGTGCTAGATTACGACAGGGGGCCTACACCGGGGAGCTGTTTTTT.

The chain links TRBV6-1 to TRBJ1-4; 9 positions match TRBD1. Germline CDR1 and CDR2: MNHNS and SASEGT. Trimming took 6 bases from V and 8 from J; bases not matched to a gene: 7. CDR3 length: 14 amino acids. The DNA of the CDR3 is TGTGCCAGCAGCTGGACAGGGGTGGGAGAAAAACTGTTTTTT. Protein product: CASSWTGVGEKLFF.

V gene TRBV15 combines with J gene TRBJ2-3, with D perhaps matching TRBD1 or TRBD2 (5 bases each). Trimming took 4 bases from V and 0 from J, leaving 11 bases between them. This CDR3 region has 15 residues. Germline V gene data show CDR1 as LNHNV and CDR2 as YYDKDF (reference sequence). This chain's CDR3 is CATSNPRDSTDTQYF. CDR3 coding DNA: TGTGCCACCAGCAATCCCCGGGACAGCACAGATACGCAGTATTTT.

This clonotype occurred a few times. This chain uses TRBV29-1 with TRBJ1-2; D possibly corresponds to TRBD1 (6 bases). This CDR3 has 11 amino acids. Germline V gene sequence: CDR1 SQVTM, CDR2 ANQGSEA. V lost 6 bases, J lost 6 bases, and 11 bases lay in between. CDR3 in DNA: TGCAGCGTCGGACAGATGGATGGCTACACCTTC. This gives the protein CSVGQMDGYTF. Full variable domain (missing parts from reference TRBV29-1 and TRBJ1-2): SAVISQKPSRDICQRGTSLTIQCQVDSQVTMMFWYRQQPGQSLTLIATANQGSEATYESGFVIDKFPISRPNLTFSTLTVSNMSPEDSSIYLCSVGQMDGYTFGSGTRLTVV.

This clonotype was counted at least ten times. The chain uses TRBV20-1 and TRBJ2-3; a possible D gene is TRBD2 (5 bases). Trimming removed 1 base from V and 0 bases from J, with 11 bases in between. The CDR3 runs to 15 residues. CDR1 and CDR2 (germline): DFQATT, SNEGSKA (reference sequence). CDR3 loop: CSARVRRTSTDTQYF. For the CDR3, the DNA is TGCAGTGCTAGAGTACGGAGGACTAGCACAGATACGCAGTATTTT.